This entry lists 26 T cell receptor beta chains sequenced from one sample in a study of graft-versus-host responses after intestinal transplantation. Method: immunoSEQ multiplex PCR; TCRdb's copy keeps in-frame clones and lacks some. The repertoire holds about 100,000 clones, with about 90% as singletons. These TCRs are of unknown antigen specificity. The input for sequencing was unstimulated CD4+ T cells sorted from spleen or lymph node cells, taken before transplant. The receptors shown here come from a human donor who was the organ donor for an intestinal transplant.

The chain carries TRBV6-1 and TRBJ1-6; 10 bases map to TRBD1. The germline CDR1 and CDR2 sequences are MNHNS and SASEGT. V shed 2 bases, J shed 11 bases, and the junction held 9 bases outside the gene matches. CDR3 length equals 16 residues. The CDR3: CASSEQRTGQGAPLHF. DNA of the CDR3: TGTGCCAGCAGTGAACAGAGGACAGGACAGGGGGCACCCCTCCACTTT.

The rearrangement joins TRBV18 to TRBJ1-1; D gene unclear. The CDR3 contains 15 residues. The germline gives CDR1 KGHSH, CDR2 LQKENI. V was shortened by 6 bases and J by 0 bases, with 14 bases between the two germline ends. The CDR3 loop reads CASSNRDQMNTEAFF. The CDR3 DNA reads as TGTGCCAGCTCGAATAGGGATCAGATGAACACTGAAGCTTTCTTT.

The chain couples TRBV9 to TRBJ1-2; the match to TRBD1 covers 7 bases. CDR3 size: 15 residues. The J segment lost 8 bases and the V segment lost 0 bases, leaving 10 bases of the junction unmatched. CDR1 is SGDLS and CDR2 is YYNGEE in the germline V gene. CDR3 DNA: TGTGCCAGCAGCGTAGCGAATCCAGGGGGTGGCGGCTACACCTTC. Protein product: CASSVANPGGGGYTF.

The CDR3 loop reads CASSEGRGVGLAKNIQYF. CDR3 DNA: TGTGCCAGCAGTGAGGGCAGGGGGGTCGGTTTAGCCAAAAACATTCAGTACTTC. The rearrangement joins TRBV6-1 to TRBJ2-4, with D possibly TRBD1 on 7 matching bases. Germline V gives CDR1 MNHNS, CDR2 SASEGT. V dropped 3 bases and J dropped 0 bases, with 18 bases sitting between them. The CDR3 is made up of 18 amino acids.

The chain couples TRBV5-6 to TRBJ1-3; D is undetermined. The germline CDR1 and CDR2 sequences are SGHDT and YYEEEE. Between the trimmed V and J ends, which lost 2 bases and 5 bases, there was a span of 14 bases. The CDR3 covers 15 residues. The CDR3 coding sequence is TGTGCCAGCAGCTTTTTGGGCAGCCAAAGAAACACCATATATTTT. It encodes CASSFLGSQRNTIYF.

This chain connects TRBV25-1 to TRBJ2-1, with D perhaps TRBD1 or TRBD2 (5 bases each). Trimming took off 3 bases at V and 10 bases at J, with 13 bases between the two ends. The CDR3 spans 13 residues. CDR1 MGHDK and CDR2 SYGVNS come from the germline V gene. In nucleotides, the CDR3 is TGTGCCAGCAGTGACGTAATGGGGGACGAGCAGTTCTTC. Translating gives CASSDVMGDEQFF.

V is TRBV12-1 and J is TRBJ1-2; the table's D call, TRBD1, has no DNA check behind it. TRBV12-1 is annotated as a pseudogene. The CDR3 extends over 16 amino acids. CDR3 sequence reads: CASTNQDRGRDYGYTF. DNA for the CDR3: TGTGCCAGCACCAACCAGGACAGGGGGCGCGACTATGGCTACACCTTC.

The chain links TRBV25-1 to TRBJ2-5, with D possibly being TRBD1 or TRBD2 (6 bases each). The V gene lost 3 bases and the J gene lost 2 bases, with 13 bases spanning the gap. Germline CDR1 and CDR2: MGHDK and SYGVNS. CDR3 length: 15 amino acids. The CDR3 sequence is CASSDKGGLQETQYF. The CDR3 DNA sequence: TGTGCCAGCAGTGATAAAGGGGGGCTTCAAGAGACCCAGTACTTC.

The chain is built from TRBV2 and TRBJ2-1; the match to TRBD2 covers 11 bases. CDR3 size: 16 residues. V was clipped by 6 bases and J by 3 bases; unmatched bases: 7. Looked up from germline, CDR1 is SNHLY and CDR2 is FYNNEI. The CDR3 loop reads CASRQASGGFYNEQFF. The CDR3 DNA follows: TGTGCCAGCAGGCAGGCTAGCGGGGGGTTCTACAATGAGCAGTTCTTC. Filled out from reference TRBV2 and TRBJ2-1, the complete variable domain reads EPEVTQTPSHQVTQMGQEVILRCVPISNHLYFYWYRQILGQKVEFLVSFYNNEISEKSEIFDDQFSVERPDGSNFTLKIRSTKLEDSAMYFCASRQASGGFYNEQFFGPGTRLTVL.

The chain links TRBV4-1 to TRBJ1-3, with D maybe TRBD1 (5 bases). Per the germline V gene, CDR1 is MGHRA and CDR2 is YSYEKL. The CDR3 runs to 13 residues. V was shortened by 2 bases and J by 5 bases, with 7 bases between the two germline ends. The CDR3 nucleotides read TGCGCCAGCAGCCAACTGGGACGAAACACCATATATTTT. Translated, it gives CASSQLGRNTIYF.

Only one count was recorded for this clone. The J gene is TRBJ1-2, the V gene TRBV9; TRBD1 agrees at 10 bases. Trimming cost V 5 bases and J 0 bases; bases outside gene matches: 16. Germline V gene sequence: CDR1 SGDLS, CDR2 YYNGEE. The CDR3 is 19 residues long. The CDR3 sequence is CASRREPGQGFQANYGYTF. In nucleotides, the CDR3 is TGTGCCAGCAGGAGGGAGCCGGGACAGGGGTTTCAAGCTAACTATGGCTACACCTTC.

The chain combines TRBV6-1 with TRBJ1-2; tentatively, D is TRBD1 (5 bases). V lost 0 bases to trimming and J lost 5 bases, with 13 bases between them. The CDR3 has 15 residues. Germline assignment: CDR1 MNHNS and CDR2 SASEGT. The CDR3 DNA sequence: TGTGCCAGCAGTGAAGCGGGCAGGGTATCTTATGGCTACACCTTC. It encodes CASSEAGRVSYGYTF.

CDR3 in DNA: TGTGCCAGCAGTTTATATCGACAGGGACATAATAATTCACCCCTCCACTTT. Protein: CASSLYRQGHNNSPLHF. This chain joins TRBV27 and TRBJ1-6, with 7 bases fitting TRBD1. The germline V gene encodes CDR1 MNHEY and CDR2 SMNVEV (reference sequence). The CDR3 is 17 residues long. The J segment lost 5 bases and the V segment lost 1 base, leaving 8 bases of the junction unmatched.

The rearrangement links TRBV2 to TRBJ1-3; D gene uncertain. Trimming shortened V by 1 base and J by 5 bases, and 21 bases separated the two germline ends. This CDR3 has 18 residues. From germline, CDR1 is SNHLY and CDR2 FYNNEI. The chain's CDR3 is CASSEDPLRTPWRNTIYF. CDR3 sequence (DNA): TGTGCCAGCAGTGAAGACCCCCTCAGAACCCCCTGGAGAAACACCATATATTTT.

The genes are TRBV18 and TRBJ1-5; D remains ambiguous. V was pared by 4 bases and J by 10 bases, with 14 bases between. Germline V CDR1 and CDR2: KGHSH, LQKENI. There are 13 residues in the CDR3. The CDR3 loop reads CASSLADLFPQHF. DNA of the CDR3: TGTGCCAGCTCACTCGCCGACTTGTTCCCCCAGCATTTT.

This clone was counted only a few times. The chain couples TRBV6-5 to TRBJ1-4; D perhaps matches TRBD1 (5 bases). Looked up from germline, CDR1 is MNHEY and CDR2 is SVGAGI. The CDR3 has 14 residues. V was cut by 7 bases and J by 5 bases, with 14 bases left in between. In nucleotides, the CDR3 is TGTGCCAGCAACGATCGGGGGAGAAATGAAAAACTGTTTTTT. This encodes CASNDRGRNEKLFF.

The chain employs TRBV6-6 and TRBJ1-4; D is perhaps TRBD1 (5 bases). Looked up from germline, CDR1 is MNHNY and CDR2 is SVGAGI (reference sequence). V shed 6 bases and J shed 1 base, with 9 bases lying between them. The CDR3 spans 14 residues. The CDR3 bases are TGTGCCAGCAGGGGGCGGGTAACTAATGAAAAACTGTTTTTT. It translates to CASRGRVTNEKLFF.

The chain recombines TRBV6-5 with TRBJ2-7, with a weak D call TRBD2 (6 bases). Germline loops: CDR1 MNHEY, CDR2 SVGAGI. The CDR3 has 14 amino acids. V was clipped by 5 bases and J by 0 bases, with 11 bases between them. CDR3 nucleotide sequence: TGTGCCAGCAGTCCTCGGGGGACCTCCTACGAGCAGTACTTC. Translation gives CASSPRGTSYEQYF.

This clone was counted only a few times. V is TRBV5-4 and J is TRBJ1-4; a possible D gene is TRBD1 (6 bases). Trimming removed 6 bases at V and 5 bases at J, with 14 bases between. The CDR3 has 14 residues. The germline gives CDR1 SGHNT, CDR2 YYREEE (reference sequence). CDR3 DNA sequence: TGTGCCAGCAAATTTACAGGGAGGAATGAAAAACTGTTTTTT. Translating it yields CASKFTGRNEKLFF.

The chain is built from TRBV9 and TRBJ1-6; 8 bases agree with TRBD1. Trimming took 4 bases from V and 8 from J; bases not matched to a gene: 11. Germline values: CDR1 SGDLS, CDR2 YYNGEE. The CDR3 is 16 residues long. The CDR3 loop reads CASSPQGAGYHSPLHF. The DNA for the CDR3 is TGTGCCAGCAGCCCTCAGGGGGCAGGTTATCATTCACCCCTCCACTTT.

The chain has TRBV11-2 and TRBJ1-1; no reliable D call. The V gene's germline CDR1 is SGHAT and CDR2 FQNNGV. The CDR3 contains 14 residues. Trimming removed 0 bases from V and 5 bases from J, with 10 bases in between. CDR3 sequence: CASSLDTFGTEAFF. The CDR3 DNA follows: TGTGCCAGCAGCTTAGATACCTTTGGGACTGAAGCTTTCTTT.

The chain couples TRBV30 to TRBJ1-6; D unresolved. Trimming removed 3 bases from V and 10 bases from J, with 10 bases in between. Looked up from germline, CDR1 is GTSNPN and CDR2 is SVGIG (reference sequence). The CDR3 totals 12 residues. CDR3: CAWRLPGSPLHF. CDR3 coding DNA: TGTGCCTGGAGGCTTCCGGGATCACCCCTCCACTTT.

This clone was seen just once. The CDR3 sequence is CASSLGGHYGYTF. The CDR3 DNA follows: TGTGCCAGCAGCTTGGGGGGGCATTATGGCTACACCTTC. V gene TRBV5-6 combines with J gene TRBJ1-2; D might be TRBD1 (6 bases). V gave up 0 bases and J gave up 5 bases, with 8 bases separating them. This CDR3 is 13 amino acids long. Germline CDR1 SGHDT, CDR2 YYEEEE.

The V gene is TRBV7-2, the J gene TRBJ2-3; 9 bases line up with TRBD2. The germline gives CDR1 SGHTA, CDR2 FQGNSA. The J segment lost 4 bases and the V segment lost 3 bases, leaving 5 bases of the junction unmatched. This CDR3 spans 15 amino acids. The CDR3: CASSLDGTSPDTQYF. The CDR3 bases are TGTGCCAGCAGCTTGGACGGGACTAGCCCAGATACGCAGTATTTT.

The chain links TRBV18 to TRBJ2-3, with D possibly being TRBD1 (6 bases). Trimming shortened V by 3 bases and J by 2 bases, and 18 bases separated the two germline ends. The CDR3 spans 17 residues. Per the germline V gene, CDR1 is KGHSH and CDR2 is LQKENI. The CDR3 here is CASSPADRATITDTQYF. CDR3 in DNA: TGTGCCAGCTCACCGGCGGACAGAGCAACTATCACAGATACGCAGTATTTT.

The chain employs TRBV7-6 and TRBJ1-2, with TRBD1 matching over 10 bases. The CDR3 sequence is 14 residues long. The germline V gene has CDR1 SGHVS and CDR2 FNYEAQ. V shed 5 bases and J 3 bases; nucleotides not matched to a gene: 3. The CDR3 nucleotides read TGTGCCAGCAGCCCCGGGACAGGGGACTATGGCTACACCTTC. Its translation: CASSPGTGDYGYTF.